The 17 T cell receptor beta chains reported below all come from one sample, sequenced in a study of cytomegalovirus exposure and HLA in healthy donors (dated by TCRdb to 2017 to 2019). The method behind the library was the immunoSEQ multiplex PCR assay. A mixture of 60 forward primers for TCR Vbeta segments and 13 reverse primers for TCR Jbeta segments was used in the multiplex PCR. TCRdb took this table from immuneACCESS and kept in-frame rearrangements with V and J called. Such tables lack part of the clones; where checked against another copy, unresolved V genes explain under half of the gap, and the rest is unexplained. A total of 120,000 to 150,000 clones appear in this sample, roughly 80% of them only once. Around 1.5% of the sample belongs to the ten largest clones. The sample was PBMCs. These receptor sequences come from a female donor in good health and CMV-seronegative.

This rearrangement joins TRBV11-1 to TRBJ2-5, with 9 positions matching TRBD1. The germline V gene encodes CDR1 SGHAT and CDR2 FQDESV (reference sequence). The CDR3 is 15 residues long. Trimming at V came to 8 bases and at J to 11 bases, leaving 18 bases not matched to a gene. The CDR3 spells CASDPGGQGVLRQYF. Written as DNA, the CDR3 is TGTGCCAGCGACCCCGGGGGACAGGGTGTTTTAAGGCAGTACTTC.

V usage is TRBV28 and J usage is TRBJ1-1; 7 bases align to TRBD1. CDR1 is MDHEN, CDR2 SYDVKM, per germline. The CDR3 spans 16 residues. V trimming: 1 base; J trimming: 8 bases; junction bases outside the gene matches: 13. CDR3 loop: CASSLFYPRGAPEAFF. The CDR3 DNA reads TGTGCCAGCAGTTTATTCTATCCCAGGGGGGCCCCCGAAGCTTTCTTT. The full variable domain, its missing parts supplied by reference TRBV28 and TRBJ1-1, is DVKVTQSSRYLVKRTGEKVFLECVQDMDHENMFWYRQDPGLGLRLIYFSYDVKMKEKGDIPEGYSVSREKKERFSLILESASTNQTSMYLCASSLFYPRGAPEAFFGQGTRLTVV.

The chain is built from TRBV7-9 and TRBJ2-2; a weak D match, TRBD2 (5 bases). This CDR3 region has 17 residues. V was shortened by 4 bases and J by 0 bases, with 15 bases between the two germline ends. Germline V gene data show CDR1 as SEHNR and CDR2 as FQNEAQ (reference sequence). The CDR3, as DNA: TGTGCCAGCAGCTCCCCACCCCGCGGGTCGAACACCGGGGAGCTGTTTTTT. This encodes CASSSPPRGSNTGELFF.

The V and J genes are TRBV27 and TRBJ2-5, with D perhaps TRBD2 (6 bases). Germline V CDR1 and CDR2: MNHEY, SMNVEV (reference sequence). The CDR3 has 12 residues. The V end was cut by 5 bases, the J end by 5 bases, with 9 bases between. The CDR3 DNA follows: TGTGCCAGCAGTGGGGACTTCGAGACCCAGTACTTC. Translating gives CASSGDFETQYF.

This clone was recorded a few times. This chain links TRBV11-2 with TRBJ1-1, with TRBD1 matching over 8 bases. This CDR3 is 13 amino acids long. Per the germline V gene, CDR1 is SGHAT and CDR2 is FQNNGV. This CDR3 is CCSGGQANTEAFF. Here the CDR3 DNA reads TGTTGTTCCGGGGGACAGGCCAACACTGAAGCTTTCTTT.

This clone was found a few times. The rearrangement uses TRBV28 and TRBJ2-7; 9 nucleotides agree with TRBD2. Germline assignment: CDR1 MDHEN and CDR2 SYDVKM. There are 14 residues in the CDR3. V lost 6 bases, J lost 0 bases, and 3 bases stayed unmatched. CDR3 residues: CASRLSGSSYEQYF. As DNA, the CDR3 is TGTGCCAGCAGACTTAGCGGGAGCTCCTACGAGCAGTACTTC. The whole variable domain, remainder taken from reference TRBV28 and TRBJ2-7, is DVKVTQSSRYLVKRTGEKVFLECVQDMDHENMFWYRQDPGLGLRLIYFSYDVKMKEKGDIPEGYSVSREKKERFSLILESASTNQTSMYLCASRLSGSSYEQYFGPGTRLTVT.

This clone was seen only once. Written as DNA, the CDR3 is TGCGCCAGCAGCTCTACGGACACGGAAGAATACAATGAGCAGTTCTTC. It specifies CASSSTDTEEYNEQFF. The chain uses TRBV5-1 and TRBJ2-1; D perhaps matches TRBD1 (5 bases). V lost 3 bases, J lost 4 bases, and 17 bases lay in between. The germline V gene has CDR1 SGHRS and CDR2 YFSETQ. The CDR3 runs 16 residues. Combining the CDR3 with reference TRBV5-1 and TRBJ2-1 gives the whole variable domain KAGVTQTPRYLIKTRGQQVTLSCSPISGHRSVSWYQQTPGQGLQFLFEYFSETQRNKGNFPGRFSGRQFSNSRSEMNVSTLELGDSALYLCASSSTDTEEYNEQFFGPGTRLTVL.

The chain combines TRBV6-1 with TRBJ2-5, with a possible D match to TRBD1 (6 bases). Germline loops: CDR1 MNHNS, CDR2 SASEGT. V dropped 2 bases and J dropped 5 bases, with 12 bases sitting between them. There are 14 residues in the CDR3. The CDR3: CASSETGPGETQYF. In DNA, the CDR3 is TGTGCCAGCAGTGAAACAGGGCCAGGGGAGACCCAGTACTTC.

This sequence joins TRBV27 and TRBJ2-2; perhaps TRBD2 as D (5 bases). Trimming stripped 8 bases from V and 2 bases from J, with 21 bases between. The CDR3 is made up of 17 amino acids. Per germline, CDR1 MNHEY and CDR2 SMNVEV (reference sequence). Here the CDR3 reads CASFQALSGSNTGELFF. The CDR3, as DNA: TGTGCCAGCTTCCAGGCCCTGAGCGGATCTAACACCGGGGAGCTGTTTTTT.

The V gene is TRBV30, the J gene TRBJ2-5, with unresolved D. The closer fit of TRBJ2-7 to the DNA end suggests the J call may be wrong. The CDR3 sequence is 14 residues long. The germline V gene encodes CDR1 GTSNPN and CDR2 SVGIG (reference sequence). The CDR3: CAWSNQRGSYEQYF. DNA of the CDR3: TGTGCCTGGAGTAACCAAAGAGGCTCCTACGAGCAGTACTTC.

The chain couples TRBV6-6 to TRBJ1-1; D is unclear. With 1 base removed from V and 12 bases from J, the gap between germline ends came to 18 bases. This CDR3 has 14 residues. CDR1 is MNHNY, CDR2 SVGAGI, per germline (reference sequence). Here the CDR3 DNA reads TGTGCCAGCAGTTACTACGATGGACCGGGATCGACTTTCTTT. It translates to CASSYYDGPGSTFF.

The V gene is TRBV18, the J gene TRBJ2-7; 8 nucleotides line up with TRBD2. CDR1 and CDR2 (germline): KGHSH, LQKENI. V dropped 6 bases and J dropped 3; count of bases not matched to a gene: 7. This CDR3 spans 14 amino acids. Written as DNA, the CDR3 is TGTGCCAGCTCTCCCGGGACTAGGGTCTACGAGCAGTACTTC. Encoded protein: CASSPGTRVYEQYF.

This rearrangement joins TRBV11-2 to TRBJ2-7; D uncertain. The CDR3 has 14 amino acids. The V end was cut by 2 bases, the J end by 3 bases, with 11 bases between. CDR1 SGHAT and CDR2 FQNNGV come from the germline V gene. CDR3 in DNA: TGTGCCAGCAGCTTACTCGGAGCCTACTACGAGCAGTACTTC. Its protein product is CASSLLGAYYEQYF.

The gene calls are TRBV7-2 and TRBJ2-5, with D possibly matching TRBD2 (5 bases). The germline gives CDR1 SGHTA, CDR2 FQGNSA. This CDR3 contains 14 residues. The V and J ends lost 5 bases and 4 bases respectively, with 14 bases between them. In nucleotides, the CDR3 is TGTGCCAGCAGCCCCCCTCGAGGGCTAGAGACCCAGTACTTC. It codes for CASSPPRGLETQYF.

This clone showed up just once. The CDR3 region has the DNA TGTGCCAGCAGCTCATTCACCGGGACAGGGCCCGCTTTCTTT. It translates to CASSSFTGTGPAFF. The V call is TRBV11-2, the J call TRBJ1-1; 9 bases line up with TRBD1. The V gene's germline CDR1 is SGHAT and CDR2 FQNNGV. The CDR3 covers 14 residues. Germline trimming cut 4 bases from V and 11 bases from J; bases unmatched to any gene: 11.

The gene calls are TRBV27 and TRBJ1-1, with a possible D match to TRBD1 (6 bases). Germline V lookup: CDR1 MNHEY, CDR2 SMNVEV (reference sequence). V dropped 3 bases and J dropped 0 bases, with 8 bases sitting between them. The CDR3 consists of 14 residues. CDR3: CASSLQGLNTEAFF. The CDR3 DNA reads as TGTGCCAGCAGTTTGCAGGGGCTGAACACTGAAGCTTTCTTT.

The chain links TRBV2 to TRBJ2-4; TRBD1 agrees at 9 bases. V was pared by 5 bases and J by 3 bases, with 5 bases of the junction left unmatched. This CDR3 comprises 15 residues. Germline V gene data show CDR1 as SNHLY and CDR2 as FYNNEI. DNA for the CDR3: TGTGCCAGCAGTCAAGACAGGGGGGGCAAAAACATTCAGTACTTC. This encodes CASSQDRGGKNIQYF.